Listed below are T cell receptor beta chains from one sample, sequenced in a study of metastatic and nonmetastatic thyroid tumors. TCRdb called clones again from the PCR reads with MiXCR. Among around 26,000 clones listed, approximately 20% were seen once. Sample: blood. The receptors were sampled from a female donor with papillary thyroid cancer or a benign thyroid nodule (not recorded which). Some clones in this sample may be carry-over from other donors' samples. Each CDR3 is given with its conserved first and last residue. Fields, in order: V gene, J gene, D gene, clone size, CDR3 protein, CDR3 DNA. D genes are given only for firm matches. Some rows mark clone size as missing; the rest say once, few, many or name a class of expanded clone.

V: TRBV20-1; J: TRBJ1-3; D: .; size: .; CDR3: CSAPGPPGNTIYF; DNA: TGCAGTGCCCCAGGGCCCCCTGGAAACACCATATATTTT
V: TRBV25-1; J: TRBJ1-1; D: .; size: many; CDR3: CASCNRVESTEAFF; DNA: TGTGCCAGCTGTAACAGGGTAGAGTCCACTGAAGCTTTCTTT
V: TRBV5-4; J: TRBJ2-3; D: .; size: many; CDR3: CASSRDASDTQYF; DNA: TGTGCCAGCAGTAGGGATGCGTCAGATACGCAGTATTTT
V: TRBV6-1; J: TRBJ2-3; D: TRBD1; size: few; CDR3: CASSEGTGGPDIQYF; DNA: TGTGCCAGCAGTGAAGGTACAGGGGGCCCAGATATTCAGTATTTT
V: TRBV15; J: TRBJ1-5; D: .; size: few; CDR3: CVTSRGVPYQPQHF; DNA: TGTGTCACCAGCAGAGGGGTCCCGTATCAGCCCCAGCATTTT
V: TRBV6-1; J: TRBJ1-4; D: TRBD1; size: many; CDR3: CASRRTGGAGEKLFF; DNA: TGTGCCAGCAGAAGAACAGGGGGCGCGGGTGAAAAACTGTTTTTT
V: TRBV10-2; J: TRBJ2-7; D: .; size: medium-sized; CDR3: CASRGGPGTYEQYF; DNA: TGCGCCAGCAGGGGGGGGCCTGGGACCTACGAGCAGTACTTC
V: TRBV4-1; J: TRBJ1-2; D: TRBD1; size: many; CDR3: CASSQVSDRGSGYTF; DNA: TGCGCCAGCAGCCAAGTCTCGGACAGGGGTAGCGGCTACACCTTC
V: TRBV6-2/TRBV6-3; J: TRBJ2-2; D: .; size: .; CDR3: CASSYVANTVELFF; DNA: TGTGCCAGCAGTTACGTCGCGAACACCGTGGAGCTTTTTTTT
V: TRBV2; J: TRBJ2-6; D: .; size: many; CDR3: CASSVDGAGANVLTF; DNA: TGTGCCAGCAGTGTAGATGGGGCTGGGGCCAACGTCCTGACTTTC
V: TRBV9; J: TRBJ2-5; D: .; size: .; CDR3: CASSVSVREGARETQYF; DNA: TGTGCCAGCAGCGTATCGGTGAGGGAGGGGGCCCGAGAGACCCAGTACTTC
V: TRBV6-1; J: TRBJ2-7; D: .; size: .; CDR3: CASTSWGAAYEQYF; DNA: TGTGCCAGCACTTCGTGGGGGGCAGCCTACGAGCAGTACTTC
V: TRBV29-1; J: TRBJ1-5; D: .; size: .; CDR3: CSVASELNQPQHF; DNA: TGCAGCGTTGCGTCAGAGCTCAATCAGCCCCAGCATTTT
V: TRBV10-1; J: TRBJ1-1; D: .; size: medium-sized; CDR3: CASSESGAGRGGTEAFF; DNA: TGCGCCAGCAGTGAGTCAGGAGCAGGGAGGGGGGGCACTGAAGCTTTCTTT
V: TRBV15; J: TRBJ1-2; D: .; size: many; CDR3: CATSRDSYGYTF; DNA: TGCGCCACCAGCAGGGATAGTTATGGCTACACCTTC
V: TRBV6-2/TRBV6-3; J: TRBJ2-1; D: .; size: .; CDR3: CASSGTAQEQFF; DNA: TGTGCCAGCAGTGGGACGGCGCAAGAGCAGTTCTTC
V: TRBV18; J: TRBJ2-1; D: .; size: many; CDR3: CASSTTGSHEQFF; DNA: TGTGCCAGCTCAACCACAGGGTCGCATGAGCAGTTCTTC
V: TRBV30; J: TRBJ1-2; D: .; size: few; CDR3: CAWSRGMKFGYTF; DNA: TGTGCCTGGAGTAGAGGGATGAAATTTGGCTACACCTTC
V: TRBV7-6; J: TRBJ2-7; D: .; size: .; CDR3: CASRSIQAPLEQYF; DNA: TGTGCCAGCAGATCCATCCAGGCCCCCCTCGAGCAGTACTTC
V: TRBV20-1; J: TRBJ2-1; D: TRBD2; size: many; CDR3: CSARGGGYNEQFF; DNA: TGCAGTGCTAGAGGCGGGGGCTACAATGAGCAGTTCTTC
V: TRBV14; J: TRBJ2-1; D: TRBD2; size: many; CDR3: CASSPTSGRAGEQFF; DNA: TGTGCCAGCAGCCCGACTAGCGGGAGGGCTGGAGAGCAGTTCTTC
V: TRBV28; J: TRBJ1-1; D: .; size: .; CDR3: CASSHRGRSAKAFF; DNA: TGTGCCAGCAGCCACCGAGGTCGGTCCGCGAAGGCTTTCTTC